This TCR beta chain comes out of a study of T cells after yellow fever vaccination. In its sample, this clonotype was seen a few times. The CDR3 covers 16 residues. Trimming left V 6 bases short and J 2 bases short, with 19 bases between. MiXCR, applied by TCRdb to the 5' RACE reads, yields one record per CDR3 protein. This table holds 400,000 to 650,000 distinct CDR3 sequences, about a fifth found once. The starting material was PBMCs, obtained 21 days after the first yellow fever vaccination. This clonotype was obtained from a man aged 18 to 35 who received the YFV17D yellow fever vaccine. V and J are TRBV12-3 or TRBV12-4 and TRBJ1-2; D is undetermined. CDR3 sequence (DNA): TGTGCCAGCAGATCCGGGAGCTCTTTTAGGAACTATGGCTACACCTTC. It codes for CASRSGSSFRNYGYTF.